A single sample is the source of the 21 T cell receptor beta chains below, sequenced in a study of cytomegalovirus exposure and HLA in healthy donors. Primers for the PCR totalled 60 Vbeta and 13 Jbeta. Method: immunoSEQ multiplex PCR; TCRdb's copy keeps in-frame clones and lacks some. In the table there are some 130,000 clones, approximately 80% of which are singletons. What was sequenced was PBMCs. The receptors derive from a male donor in good health and CMV-seronegative.

This clone appeared a single time. The chain couples TRBV5-4 to TRBJ1-2, with TRBD1 matching 7 bases. With 4 bases clipped from V and 6 bases from J, the junction kept 9 bases outside the gene matches. The CDR3 contains 14 residues. The germline gives CDR1 SGHNT, CDR2 YYREEE (reference sequence). The CDR3 DNA follows: TGTGCCAGCAGCGGCCGACAGGGTCTTAATGGCTACACCTTC. It specifies CASSGRQGLNGYTF.

The V call is TRBV6-1, the J call TRBJ2-3, with TRBD2 matching over 11 bases. The germline V gene has CDR1 MNHNS and CDR2 SASEGT. The ends lost 4 bases at V and 2 bases at J; junction bases unmatched: 2. This CDR3 contains 15 residues. The CDR3 DNA reads as TGTGCCAGCAGTGTGACTAGCGGGGCCACAGATACGCAGTATTTT. Translation gives CASSVTSGATDTQYF.

This clone is a singleton in its sample. The V gene is TRBV19, the J gene TRBJ2-7, with D possibly TRBD1 on 6 matching bases. The germline V gene has CDR1 LNHDA and CDR2 SQIVND (reference sequence). The CDR3 covers 13 residues. Deletions cut 7 bases from V and 3 bases from J, with 13 bases between. CDR3 sequence: CASKSGRGYEQYF. The CDR3 DNA is TGTGCCAGTAAATCGGGCAGGGGCTACGAGCAGTACTTC.

As to this clone: A read error may produce the germline difference seen at one junction end. The rearrangement links TRBV30 to TRBJ2-7; D perhaps matches TRBD2 (7 bases). The CDR3 spans 13 residues. The germline CDR1 and CDR2 sequences are GTSNPN and SVGIG (reference sequence). DNA for the CDR3: TGTGCCTGGAAGCCGGGGGGCGCGTTCGCCGGGCGCTTC. This codes for CAWKPGGAFAGRF.

The chain has TRBV7-3 and TRBJ2-3; 12 nucleotides match TRBD2. The germline gives CDR1 SGHTA, CDR2 FQGTGA. This CDR3 has 18 residues. V lost 0 bases, J lost 0 bases, and 4 bases stayed unmatched. The CDR3 region is CASSLTASGGASTDTQYF. CDR3 in DNA: TGTGCCAGCAGCTTAACTGCTAGCGGGGGGGCAAGCACAGATACGCAGTATTTT. The variable domain in full, with the rest retrieved from reference TRBV7-3 and TRBJ2-3, is GAGVSQTPSNKVTEKGKYVELRCDPISGHTALYWYRQSLGQGPEFLIYFQGTGAADDSGLPNDRFFAVRPEGSVSTLKIQRTERGDSAVYLCASSLTASGGASTDTQYFGPGTRLTVL.

The chain uses TRBV5-5 and TRBJ2-7; 11 positions match TRBD2. Germline trimming cut 3 bases from V and 4 bases from J; bases unmatched to any gene: 6. Germline V gene sequence: CDR1 SGHKS, CDR2 YYEKEE (reference sequence). The CDR3 runs 15 residues. The CDR3 region is CASSSLAGAVYEQYF. The CDR3 DNA is TGTGCCAGCAGCTCACTAGCGGGGGCCGTTTACGAGCAGTACTTC. Full variable domain (remainder filled in from reference TRBV5-5 and TRBJ2-7): DAGVTQSPTHLIKTRGQQVTLRCSPISGHKSVSWYQQVLGQGPQFIFQYYEKEERGRGNFPDRFSARQFPNYSSELNVNALLLGDSALYLCASSSLAGAVYEQYFGPGTRLTVT.

This chain joins TRBV5-6 and TRBJ2-1; perhaps TRBD1 as D (6 bases). This CDR3 spans 14 amino acids. Deletions cut 1 base from V and 7 bases from J, with 12 bases between. Germline values: CDR1 SGHDT, CDR2 YYEEEE. The CDR3 nucleotides read TGTGCCAGCAGCTTGAACACAGGGTTAAATGAGCAGTTCTTC. Its protein is CASSLNTGLNEQFF. Together with reference TRBV5-6 and TRBJ2-1, the CDR3 gives the full variable domain: DAGVTQSPTHLIKTRGQQVTLRCSPKSGHDTVSWYQQALGQGPQFIFQYYEEEERQRGNFPDRFSGHQFPNYSSELNVNALLLGDSALYLCASSLNTGLNEQFFGPGTRLTVL.

This clone was counted once. V is TRBV6-1 and J is TRBJ2-1; 11 bases map to TRBD2. V lost 0 bases to trimming and J lost 7 bases; unmatched junction nucleotides: 8. The CDR3 totals 17 residues. Germline CDR1 is MNHNS and CDR2 is SASEGT. CDR3 DNA: TGTGCCAGCAGTGAAGCCCCGACTAGCGGGATTATGAATGAGCAGTTCTTC. It translates to CASSEAPTSGIMNEQFF.

The chain links TRBV19 to TRBJ1-2; unclear D gene. The CDR3 is 16 amino acids. V was shortened by 4 bases and J by 1 base, with 16 bases between the two germline ends. The germline V gene encodes CDR1 LNHDA and CDR2 SQIVND (reference sequence). This CDR3 reads CASSTTAIPLNYGYTF. In DNA form, the CDR3 reads TGTGCCAGTAGTACTACAGCCATCCCCCTTAACTATGGCTACACCTTC.

This clone has only one observation. The V and J genes are TRBV11-2 and TRBJ2-2; TRBD2 agrees at 10 bases. CDR3 length: 15 amino acids. CDR1 is SGHAT and CDR2 is FQNNGV in the germline V gene. V lost 5 bases and J lost 6; bases outside the gene matches: 6. For the CDR3, the DNA is TGTGCCAGCAGCCTACCGGGACTAGCGTCCGGGGAGCTGTTTTTT. It is translated as CASSLPGLASGELFF.

This chain links TRBV5-6 with TRBJ1-4; no reliable D call. This CDR3 comprises 14 residues. Germline lookup yields CDR1 SGHDT and CDR2 YYEEEE. Trimming left V 4 bases short and J 0 bases short, with 7 bases between. The CDR3 spells CASSPLATNEKLFF. As DNA, the CDR3 is TGTGCCAGCAGCCCCCTAGCAACTAATGAAAAACTGTTTTTT.

The chain carries TRBV5-1 and TRBJ2-2; 8 positions match TRBD1. Germline V lookup: CDR1 SGHRS, CDR2 YFSETQ. This CDR3 has 17 amino acids. The V and J ends lost 4 bases and 4 bases, in that order; junction bases with no gene match: 12. This CDR3 reads CASSTSGQGRVTGELFF. CDR3 nucleotide sequence: TGCGCCAGCAGCACCTCTGGACAGGGTCGTGTCACCGGGGAGCTGTTTTTT.

The chain joins TRBV6-1 to TRBJ1-4; TRBD1 is a possible D gene (6 bases). The CDR3 extends over 14 amino acids. The germline gives CDR1 MNHNS, CDR2 SASEGT. V was cut by 7 bases and J by 4 bases, with 13 bases left in between. CDR3 residues: CASTSGQFNEKLFF. The CDR3 nucleotides read TGTGCCAGCACTTCCGGACAGTTTAATGAAAAACTGTTTTTT.

J is TRBJ1-1 and V is TRBV18, with D perhaps TRBD1 (6 bases). Looked up from germline, CDR1 is KGHSH and CDR2 is LQKENI. V was trimmed by 6 bases and J by 1 base, leaving 9 bases between them. The CDR3 is 13 amino acids. CDR3 sequence (DNA): TGTGCCAGCTCGCCCAGGGGGAACACTGAAGCTTTCTTT. Its translation is CASSPRGNTEAFF.

On this clone: Additional DNA sequences in this sample encode the identical CDR3. The chain couples TRBV7-3 to TRBJ1-1; weak D call: TRBD1 (6 bases). The CDR3 covers 13 residues. CDR1 SGHTA and CDR2 FQGTGA come from the germline V gene. Trimming left V 2 bases short and J 5 bases short, with 9 bases between. CDR3 nucleotides: TGTGCCAGCAGCTTAGGGCAGGGGACTGAAGCTTTCTTT. It translates to CASSLGQGTEAFF.

The chain uses TRBV19 and TRBJ2-7, with TRBD1 matching over 7 bases. V gave up 3 bases and J gave up 2 bases; unmatched junction bases: 7. The V gene's germline CDR1 is LNHDA and CDR2 SQIVND (reference sequence). CDR3 length equals 15 residues. CDR3: CASSIGQERPYEQYF. CDR3 DNA: TGTGCCAGTAGTATTGGACAGGAGCGCCCCTACGAGCAGTACTTC.

This clone has more than one count but fewer than ten. The V gene is TRBV14, the J gene TRBJ1-3; 7 bases map to TRBD1. This CDR3 is built from 18 residues. Germline trimming cut 1 base from V and 3 bases from J; bases unmatched to any gene: 12. Germline CDR1 and CDR2: SGHDN and FVKESK. The CDR3 sequence is CASSQAPTGKSFGNTIYF. Here the CDR3 DNA reads TGTGCCAGCAGCCAAGCCCCGACAGGGAAGAGCTTTGGAAACACCATATATTTT.

On this clone itself: Germline is not matched at one junction end, which may reflect a read error. V and J are TRBV6-5 and TRBJ1-1, with D unresolved. Germline CDR1 and CDR2: MNHEY and SVGAGI. CDR3 size: 14 residues. The CDR3, as DNA: TGTGTCAGCAGTTACTCGAGCGGAGACACTGAAGCTTTCTTT. As protein: CVSSYSSGDTEAFF.

This clone came up a few times. The CDR3 DNA reads as TGTGCCAGCAGTTACTCACCGACAACAACTAATGAAAAACTGTTTTTT. Translating gives CASSYSPTTTNEKLFF. J is TRBJ1-4 and V is TRBV6-5; D not resolved. Germline lookup yields CDR1 MNHEY and CDR2 SVGAGI. The CDR3 spans 16 residues. The V end lost 0 bases, the J end lost 0 bases, and 8 bases lay between the germline ends.

This rearrangement joins TRBV20-1 to TRBJ2-7, with D unclear. Deletions cut 5 bases from V and 8 bases from J, with 13 bases between. The CDR3 has 11 residues. Germline lookup yields CDR1 DFQATT and CDR2 SNEGSKA (reference sequence). The CDR3 sequence is CSARSSSKQYF. CDR3 DNA sequence: TGCAGTGCTCGGAGTAGTTCCAAGCAGTACTTC.

This chain connects TRBV7-9 to TRBJ1-2, with D uncertain. V was pared by 5 bases and J by 6 bases, with 10 bases between. This CDR3 has 12 residues. The germline CDR1 and CDR2 sequences are SEHNR and FQNEAQ (reference sequence). The CDR3 coding sequence is TGTGCCAGCAGCCGTACCCCAGATGGCTACACCTTC. Protein: CASSRTPDGYTF.